This passage covers 22 T cell receptor beta chains from one sample sequenced in a study of T cell responses to AZD1222 COVID-19 vaccine. The protocol was immunoSEQ multiplex PCR, while the TCRdb copy is restricted to in-frame clones and leaves out a portion. Among more than 150,000 clones, approximately 91% were seen once, and the ten largest hold 5.5% to 8%. The sample in question was peripheral blood, obtained after recovery from COVID-19. These receptors were obtained from an adult who had recovered from COVID-19.

As regards this clone: Germline and junction disagree at one end, which may indicate a read error. The V and J genes are TRBV7-7 and TRBJ2-1; 9 bases line up with TRBD2. Germline CDR1 and CDR2: SSHAT and FNYEAQ (reference sequence). The CDR3 consists of 15 residues. CDR3 bases: TGTGCTAGCAGCTTAGTAGCGGGAGCCGGCAATGAGCAGTTCTTC. Translation: CASSLVAGAGNEQFF.

The chain carries TRBV6-6 and TRBJ1-3; the D gene is possibly TRBD1 (5 bases). V was cut by 1 base and J by 2 bases, with 6 bases left in between. In germline, CDR1 is MNHNY, CDR2 SVGAGI (reference sequence). The length of the CDR3 is 14 residues. The CDR3 bases are TGTGCCAGCAGTTACTGGGGGGCTGGAAACACCATATATTTT. Its translation is CASSYWGAGNTIYF.

The rearrangement links TRBV3-1 (or the pseudogene TRBV3-2) to TRBJ1-5, with TRBD1 as a possible D gene (5 bases). The germline CDR1 and CDR2 sequences are LGHDT and YNNKEL (reference sequence). V lost 1 base to trimming and J lost 4 bases, with 8 bases between them. This CDR3 region has 14 residues. CDR3 nucleotides: TGTGCCAGCAGCCAAGGGGCAGGGAATCAGCCCCAGCATTTT. Its protein is CASSQGAGNQPQHF.

The chain recombines TRBV18 with TRBJ2-7; TRBD2 agrees at 9 bases. Germline V gene data show CDR1 as KGHSH and CDR2 as LQKENI. The CDR3 is made up of 14 amino acids. Trimming removed 5 bases from V and 4 bases from J; junction bases left unmatched: 6. CDR3 sequence (DNA): TGTGCCAGCTCAACCGGGACTAGCACTTACGAGCAGTACTTC. It specifies CASSTGTSTYEQYF.

The chain couples TRBV27 to TRBJ2-7; D gene unclear. The CDR3 spans 14 residues. Looked up from germline, CDR1 is MNHEY and CDR2 is SMNVEV (reference sequence). V was pared by 6 bases and J by 3 bases, with 15 bases between. CDR3 sequence: CASRPHRTYYEQYF. Here the CDR3 DNA reads TGTGCCAGCAGGCCTCATCGGACCTACTACGAGCAGTACTTC.

This chain links TRBV7-2 with TRBJ2-2; the match to TRBD2 covers 7 bases. The CDR3 loop spans 16 amino acids. J gave up 0 bases and V 2 bases, and 3 bases lay outside the gene matches. Germline V gives CDR1 SGHTA, CDR2 FQGNSA. The DNA of the CDR3 is TGTGCCAGCAGCTTATTCGGACTAGCGAACACCGGGGAGCTGTTTTTT. Its protein is CASSLFGLANTGELFF.

The chain has TRBV6-5 and TRBJ1-1; the D gene is possibly TRBD1 (6 bases). The CDR3 has 14 amino acids. Trimming left V 7 bases short and J 8 bases short, with 20 bases between. Germline loops: CDR1 MNHEY, CDR2 SVGAGI. The CDR3 DNA reads TGTGCCAGCATGCGGGGGGACACGTCGACCGAAGCTTTCTTT. It specifies CASMRGDTSTEAFF.

The CDR3 region is CSVEVGRTETQYF. CDR3 DNA sequence: TGCAGCGTTGAAGTAGGGCGGACTGAGACCCAGTACTTC. The chain recombines TRBV29-1 with TRBJ2-5; D perhaps matches TRBD2 (5 bases). Trimming stripped 1 base from V and 5 bases from J, with 11 bases between. The germline CDR1 and CDR2 sequences are SQVTM and ANQGSEA. The CDR3 sequence is 13 residues long.

This chain links TRBV29-1 with TRBJ2-3; 10 bases match TRBD2. CDR1 SQVTM and CDR2 ANQGSEA come from the germline V gene. There are 12 residues in the CDR3. V lost 4 bases, J lost 7 bases, and 2 bases stayed unmatched. In DNA, the CDR3 is TGCAGCGTTGGACTAGCGGGCAATACGCAGTATTTT. Its protein is CSVGLAGNTQYF.

This clone showed up just a few times. The chain joins TRBV4-2 to TRBJ1-2; no firm D call. The CDR3 loop spans 13 amino acids. Trimming cost V 1 base and J 4 bases, with 7 bases left between them. Germline V gene data show CDR1 as LGHNA and CDR2 as YNFKEQ. CDR3 sequence: CASSQGTSYGYTF. The CDR3 DNA sequence: TGTGCCAGCAGCCAAGGTACCAGCTATGGCTACACCTTC.

V and J are TRBV19 and TRBJ2-7; D may match TRBD1 or TRBD2 (7 bases each). CDR3 size: 14 residues. Germline V gives CDR1 LNHDA, CDR2 SQIVND (reference sequence). Trimming removed 3 bases at V and 3 bases at J, with 12 bases between. This CDR3 is CASSIPGGVYEQYF. The CDR3 DNA reads as TGTGCCAGTAGTATCCCAGGGGGGGTCTACGAGCAGTACTTC.

The chain uses TRBV7-9 and TRBJ1-1; TRBD1 agrees at 10 bases. The J segment lost 5 bases and the V segment lost 5 bases, leaving 8 bases of the junction unmatched. The CDR3 totals 15 residues. In germline, CDR1 is SEHNR, CDR2 FQNEAQ (reference sequence). The CDR3 sequence: CASSHRQGADTEAFF. In nucleotides, the CDR3 is TGTGCCAGCAGCCATCGACAGGGGGCAGATACTGAAGCTTTCTTT.

This clone was observed many times. J is TRBJ2-3 and V is TRBV10-3; tentatively, D is TRBD1 (5 bases). Germline CDR1 and CDR2: ENHRY and SYGVKD. The CDR3 sequence is 13 residues long. The germline V and J ends were trimmed by 8 bases and 4 bases, with 13 bases remaining between them. The CDR3 loop is CAIATVSADTQYF. The CDR3 region has the DNA TGTGCCATCGCGACAGTGTCCGCAGATACGCAGTATTTT.

CDR3 residues: CASSDLTGKNGYTF. CDR3 DNA sequence: TGTGCCAGCAGTGATCTGACAGGCAAGAACGGCTACACCTTC. The chain uses TRBV2 and TRBJ1-2; the D gene is possibly TRBD1 (6 bases). The V end lost 3 bases, the J end lost 8 bases, and 16 bases lay between the germline ends. The CDR3 sequence is 14 residues long. CDR1 and CDR2 (germline): SNHLY, FYNNEI. The full variable domain, in which reference TRBV2 and TRBJ1-2 provide the parts outside the CDR3, is EPEVTQTPSHQVTQMGQEVILRCVPISNHLYFYWYRQILGQKVEFLVSFYNNEISEKSEIFDDQFSVERPDGSNFTLKIRSTKLEDSAMYFCASSDLTGKNGYTFGSGTRLTVV.

The genes are TRBV15 and TRBJ2-3; D remains unclear. The CDR3 is made up of 13 amino acids. The germline V gene encodes CDR1 LNHNV and CDR2 YYDKDF (reference sequence). Trimming shortened V by 2 bases and J by 6 bases, and 9 bases separated the two germline ends. The CDR3 is CATSRPFRDTQYF. In DNA form, the CDR3 reads TGTGCCACCAGCAGACCCTTTCGGGATACGCAGTATTTT.

The chain is built from TRBV5-1 and TRBJ2-7; 10 positions match TRBD1. V shed 0 bases and J 5 bases; nucleotides not matched to a gene: 5. The CDR3 totals 15 residues. Germline CDR1 and CDR2: SGHRS and YFSETQ. CDR3 in DNA: TGCGCCAGCAGCTTGGTAGGGACAGGGGCGGACGAGCAGTACTTC. Encoded protein: CASSLVGTGADEQYF.

V usage is TRBV5-1 and J usage is TRBJ2-5; D ambiguous. The V end lost 4 bases, the J end lost 0 bases, and 7 bases lay between the germline ends. The V gene's germline CDR1 is SGHRS and CDR2 YFSETQ. CDR3 length: 13 amino acids. The CDR3 sequence: CASSRLYQETQYF. CDR3 DNA sequence: TGCGCCAGCAGCCGATTGTACCAAGAGACCCAGTACTTC.

The J gene is TRBJ1-1, the V gene TRBV5-4, with 9 bases matching TRBD1. The V gene's germline CDR1 is SGHNT and CDR2 YYREEE (reference sequence). V dropped 4 bases and J dropped 7; count of bases not matched to a gene: 11. This CDR3 contains 15 residues. The CDR3 DNA reads TGTGCCAGCAGCGCCGACAGGGGGAGGGATGGTGAAGCTTTCTTT. It encodes CASSADRGRDGEAFF.

This rearrangement joins TRBV5-5 to TRBJ1-2; D gene unclear. Deletions cut 3 bases from V and 5 bases from J, with 23 bases between. Germline V gene sequence: CDR1 SGHKS, CDR2 YYEKEE (reference sequence). The CDR3 contains 17 residues. CDR3 DNA sequence: TGTGCCAGCAGCTACACATACCGGCCACCTAGAATATATGGCTACACCTTC. Its protein is CASSYTYRPPRIYGYTF.

This chain links TRBV19 with TRBJ2-3, with TRBD2 matching 13 bases. J gave up 3 bases and V 4 bases, and 4 bases lay outside the gene matches. This CDR3 spans 16 amino acids. In germline, CDR1 is LNHDA, CDR2 SQIVND (reference sequence). The CDR3 sequence: CASSTGLAGVTDTQYF. In DNA, the CDR3 is TGTGCCAGTAGTACTGGACTAGCGGGAGTGACAGATACGCAGTATTTT.

V gene TRBV6-5 combines with J gene TRBJ1-6, with D unclear. Germline V gives CDR1 MNHEY, CDR2 SVGAGI. The CDR3 sequence is 16 residues long. V lost 0 bases and J 5 bases, leaving 11 bases between the germline ends. In DNA, the CDR3 is TGTGCCAGCAGTTACTCGCGGACGGGGAATAATTCACCCCTCCACTTT. This sequence encodes CASSYSRTGNNSPLHF.

This rearrangement joins TRBV28 to TRBJ2-7; weak D call: TRBD2 (6 bases). Germline assignment: CDR1 MDHEN and CDR2 SYDVKM. The CDR3 sequence is 14 residues long. Deletions cut 6 bases from V and 2 bases from J, with 14 bases between. The CDR3 region has the DNA TGTGCCAGCAGGTTAGCGGAAAGTACCTACGAGCAGTACTTC. It encodes CASRLAESTYEQYF.